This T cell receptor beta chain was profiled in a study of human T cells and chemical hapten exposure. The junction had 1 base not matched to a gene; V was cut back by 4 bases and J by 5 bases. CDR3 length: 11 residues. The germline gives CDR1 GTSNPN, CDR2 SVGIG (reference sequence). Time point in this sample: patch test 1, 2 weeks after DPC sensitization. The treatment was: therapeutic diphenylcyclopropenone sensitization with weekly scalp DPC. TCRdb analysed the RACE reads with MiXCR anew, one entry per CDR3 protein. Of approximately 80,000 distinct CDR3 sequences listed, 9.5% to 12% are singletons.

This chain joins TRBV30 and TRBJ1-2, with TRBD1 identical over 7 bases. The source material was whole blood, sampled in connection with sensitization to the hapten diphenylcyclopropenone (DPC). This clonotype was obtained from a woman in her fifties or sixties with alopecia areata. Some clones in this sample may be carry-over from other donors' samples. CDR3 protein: CAWTGGYGYTF. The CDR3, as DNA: TGTGCCTGGACAGGGGGGTATGGCTACACCTTC.